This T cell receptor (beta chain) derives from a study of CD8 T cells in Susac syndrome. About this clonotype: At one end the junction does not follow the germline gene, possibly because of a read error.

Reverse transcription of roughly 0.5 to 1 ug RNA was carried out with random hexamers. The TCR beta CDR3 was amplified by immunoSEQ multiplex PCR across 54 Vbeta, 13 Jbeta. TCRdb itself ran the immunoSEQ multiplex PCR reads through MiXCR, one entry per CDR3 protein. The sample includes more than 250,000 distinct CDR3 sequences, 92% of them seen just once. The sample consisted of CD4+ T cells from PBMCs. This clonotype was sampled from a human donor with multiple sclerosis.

The DNA for the CDR3 is TGTGCCAGCAGCGCGACAAACAGGGCCCAGAACACTGAAGTTTTCTTT. It codes for CASSATNRAQNTEVFF. The chain joins TRBV7-9 to TRBJ1-1, with D possibly being TRBD1 (6 bases). CDR3 length: 16 amino acids. Germline CDR1 SEHNR, CDR2 FQNEAQ (reference sequence).